Following are 22 T cell receptor beta chains from one sample sequenced in a study of blood T cell repertoires in COVID-19. Some clones are missing from TCRdb's copy, which holds only in-frame ones; the method was immunoSEQ multiplex PCR. The sample contains fewer than 300,000 clones, roughly 92% of which appear only once. The material sequenced was peripheral blood. The source of these receptors is a woman aged 25 to 39 with COVID-19, enrolled during active disease.

J is TRBJ2-5 and V is TRBV27, with D perhaps TRBD2 (6 bases). The CDR3 has 16 residues. V was cut by 6 bases and J by 5 bases, with 22 bases left in between. CDR1 and CDR2 (germline): MNHEY, SMNVEV (reference sequence). In DNA, the CDR3 is TGTGCCAGCAGAATAACCGGGAGAATGTGGCGCGAGACCCAGTACTTC. This codes for CASRITGRMWRETQYF.

The table lists this clone with a count of one. This sequence joins TRBV28 and TRBJ1-6; perhaps TRBD1 as D (5 bases). The V gene's germline CDR1 is MDHEN and CDR2 SYDVKM. CDR3 length equals 16 residues. Deletions cut 6 bases from V and 0 bases from J, with 12 bases between. CDR3 sequence (DNA): TGTGCCAGCAGCCCCACCGACAGCTCCTATAATTCACCCCTCCACTTT. It codes for CASSPTDSSYNSPLHF.

This chain uses TRBV6-5 with TRBJ1-1; D might be TRBD1 (5 bases). Germline-derived CDR1 and CDR2 are MNHEY and SVGAGI. The CDR3 has 15 residues. Between the trimmed V and J ends, which lost 5 bases and 3 bases, there was a span of 16 bases. The chain's CDR3 is CASSPGGGLDTEAFF. CDR3 bases: TGTGCCAGCAGTCCCGGGGGGGGATTGGACACTGAAGCTTTCTTT.

The chain is built from TRBV29-1 and TRBJ1-1; perhaps TRBD1 as D (6 bases). Trimming stripped 4 bases from V and 0 bases from J, with 21 bases between. This CDR3 is 17 amino acids long. The germline V gene encodes CDR1 SQVTM and CDR2 ANQGSEA. The CDR3 loop is CSVVVFHTGILNTEAFF. CDR3 coding DNA: TGCAGCGTTGTAGTTTTCCATACAGGGATATTGAACACTGAAGCTTTCTTT.

This rearrangement joins TRBV2 to TRBJ1-1; no reliable D call. V lost 7 bases, J lost 1 base, and 10 bases lay in between. This CDR3 is 13 amino acids long. Germline assignment: CDR1 SNHLY and CDR2 FYNNEI. The DNA of the CDR3 is TGTGCCAGCACCACAGTATGGAACACTGAAGCTTTCTTT. Protein product: CASTTVWNTEAFF.

V is TRBV11-2 and J is TRBJ1-2, with D possibly being TRBD1 (5 bases). This CDR3 spans 16 amino acids. V lost 0 bases, J lost 6 bases, and 17 bases lay in between. Germline V lookup: CDR1 SGHAT, CDR2 FQNNGV. CDR3 coding DNA: TGTGCCAGCAGCTTAGATCGGTCAGGGTATAGGAATGGCTACACCTTC. The encoded protein is CASSLDRSGYRNGYTF.

The V and J genes are TRBV5-1 and TRBJ1-1; a possible D gene is TRBD1 (6 bases). The CDR3 length is 15 residues. Germline V CDR1 and CDR2: SGHRS, YFSETQ. The germline V and J ends were trimmed by 6 bases and 1 base, with 16 bases remaining between them. The CDR3 DNA reads as TGCGCCAGCACATTTAGAGGACAGCCGAACACTGAAGCTTTCTTT. This sequence encodes CASTFRGQPNTEAFF.

The CDR3 loop reads CASSFRDSDNEQFF. CDR3 nucleotide sequence: TGTGCCAGTAGTTTCCGGGACTCAGACAATGAGCAGTTCTTC. The V gene is TRBV19, the J gene TRBJ2-1; D possibly corresponds to TRBD2 (6 bases). V lost 5 bases, J lost 5 bases, and 13 bases lay in between. The CDR3 has 14 amino acids. Per germline, CDR1 LNHDA and CDR2 SQIVND (reference sequence).

The gene calls are TRBV19 and TRBJ2-1; TRBD2 agrees at 9 bases. The CDR3 covers 15 residues. Trimming cost V 6 bases and J 4 bases; bases outside gene matches: 7. Germline assignment: CDR1 LNHDA and CDR2 SQIVND (reference sequence). Here the CDR3 reads CASSPVAGAYNEQFF. CDR3 DNA: TGTGCCAGTAGCCCCGTAGCGGGAGCATACAATGAGCAGTTCTTC.

CDR3 protein: CASSPPDFNSGNTIYF. The DNA for the CDR3 is TGTGCCAGTAGTCCGCCGGACTTCAACTCTGGAAACACCATATATTTT. J is TRBJ1-3 and V is TRBV19; D is uncertain. This CDR3 contains 16 residues. V shed 5 bases and J shed 0 bases, with 14 bases lying between them. Per germline, CDR1 LNHDA and CDR2 SQIVND (reference sequence).

DNA of the CDR3: TGTGCCAGCAGCCCAGGGGGCGCCGAAAGTGGCTACACCTTC. Translated, it gives CASSPGGAESGYTF. The V call is TRBV6-5, the J call TRBJ1-2, with 8 bases lining up with TRBD1. J was trimmed by 7 bases and V by 6 bases; bases with no gene match: 10. Germline CDR1 reads MNHEY; CDR2 reads SVGAGI. The CDR3 runs 14 residues.

The CDR3 coding sequence is TGTGCCAGCAGTTACTCGGACAGGGCTTGGGACACCTTC. As protein: CASSYSDRAWDTF. V and J are TRBV6-7 and TRBJ1-2; 8 positions agree with TRBD1. TRBV6-7 has ORF status, its function being uncertain. V lost 0 bases and J lost 12; bases outside the gene matches: 6. There are 13 residues in the CDR3.

This clone has at least ten counts. This chain connects TRBV6-6 to TRBJ1-5, with D possibly being TRBD1 (5 bases). V lost 5 bases, J lost 5 bases, and 22 bases lay in between. The CDR3 spans 17 residues. The germline CDR1 and CDR2 sequences are MNHNY and SVGAGI (reference sequence). CDR3 sequence (DNA): TGTGCCAGCAGTCCGGGCTTAGGGACTGAGGTTCATCAGCCCCAGCATTTT. Encoded protein: CASSPGLGTEVHQPQHF.

This chain uses TRBV5-5 with TRBJ2-7; D uncertain. The CDR3 loop spans 15 amino acids. The germline V gene encodes CDR1 SGHKS and CDR2 YYEKEE (reference sequence). V was pared by 0 bases and J by 1 base, with 11 bases between. The CDR3 DNA is TGTGCCAGCAGCTTGGTAGTCATACAGTCCTACGAGCAGTACTTC. Translating gives CASSLVVIQSYEQYF.

This clone has just a few counts. The chain employs TRBV3-1 (or the pseudogene TRBV3-2) and TRBJ1-5; D uncertain. Trimming stripped 6 bases from V and 3 bases from J, with 12 bases between. The CDR3 runs 14 residues. Germline CDR1 reads LGHDT; CDR2 reads YNNKEL (reference sequence). The CDR3 nucleotides are TGTGCCAGCAGTCCCTCGGGGAACAATCAGCCCCAGCATTTT. Protein product: CASSPSGNNQPQHF.

This rearrangement joins TRBV5-1 to TRBJ1-2; D gene uncertain. Germline V gene sequence: CDR1 SGHRS, CDR2 YFSETQ. V gave up 0 bases and J gave up 2 bases, with 5 bases separating them. This CDR3 is 13 amino acids long. The CDR3 protein is CASSLGGNYGYTF. The CDR3 DNA is TGCGCCAGCAGCTTGGGAGGGAACTATGGCTACACCTTC.

This chain joins TRBV19 and TRBJ2-1, with D possibly matching TRBD2 (6 bases). Trimming took off 4 bases at V and 14 bases at J, with 15 bases between the two ends. The V gene's germline CDR1 is LNHDA and CDR2 SQIVND (reference sequence). This CDR3 is 12 amino acids long. The CDR3: CASSNLASEEFF. In DNA form, the CDR3 reads TGTGCCAGTAGTAACCTCGCTAGCGAAGAGTTCTTC.

The J gene is TRBJ2-1, the V gene TRBV5-4; 8 bases align to TRBD2. The CDR3 totals 16 residues. Trimming removed 4 bases from V and 6 bases from J; junction bases left unmatched: 12. Germline CDR1 and CDR2: SGHNT and YYREEE (reference sequence). The CDR3: CASSPATGTRVNEQFF. The CDR3 nucleotides read TGTGCCAGCAGCCCCGCCACCGGGACTAGGGTCAATGAGCAGTTCTTC.

The chain joins TRBV5-4 to TRBJ1-1; TRBD1 matches 7 bases. Germline V gene lookup returns CDR1 SGHNT and CDR2 YYREEE (reference sequence). This CDR3 spans 16 amino acids. V lost 2 bases, J lost 1 base, and 8 bases stayed unmatched. This chain's CDR3 is CASSLKLQGPNTEAFF. CDR3 DNA: TGTGCCAGCAGCTTAAAGTTACAGGGGCCGAACACTGAAGCTTTCTTT.

The gene calls are TRBV19 and TRBJ2-4; 7 bases fit TRBD1. Germline lookup yields CDR1 LNHDA and CDR2 SQIVND (reference sequence). Trimming cost V 7 bases and J 0 bases; bases outside gene matches: 6. The CDR3 extends over 15 amino acids. CDR3 sequence (DNA): TGTGCCAGTACTCAGGGGGTATTAGCCAAAAACATTCAGTACTTC. This gives the protein CASTQGVLAKNIQYF.

The gene calls are TRBV2 and TRBJ1-1, with D uncertain. Trimming removed 7 bases at V and 3 bases at J, with 18 bases between. CDR3 size: 15 residues. CDR1 SNHLY and CDR2 FYNNEI come from the germline V gene. The CDR3 loop is CASMGRNIEYTEAFF. CDR3 DNA: TGTGCCAGCATGGGCCGGAATATTGAATACACTGAAGCTTTCTTT.

V and J are TRBV19 and TRBJ2-7; 9 nucleotides match TRBD1. J was trimmed by 2 bases and V by 3 bases; bases with no gene match: 5. Germline CDR1 LNHDA, CDR2 SQIVND (reference sequence). The CDR3 spans 15 residues. CDR3 sequence reads: CASSIGTGGPYEQYF. The CDR3 nucleotides read TGTGCCAGTAGTATTGGTACAGGGGGCCCCTACGAGCAGTACTTC.